The 8 T cell receptor beta chains below were found in one sample sequenced in a study of blood T cell repertoires in COVID-19. Sequencing used immunoSEQ multiplex PCR; TCRdb keeps in-frame clones, though not all of them. The data hold nearly 100,000 clones, with around four fifths observed a single time. The source material was peripheral blood. These receptors came from an older man with acute or convalescent COVID-19.

This clone was counted a few times. The chain is built from TRBV7-3 and TRBJ2-3; D is undetermined. Germline assignment: CDR1 SGHTA and CDR2 FQGTGA. V was clipped by 4 bases and J by 4 bases, with 3 bases between them. The CDR3 totals 11 residues. CDR3 DNA: TGTGCCAGCAGCTCGTCAGATACGCAGTATTTT. It codes for CASSSSDTQYF.

The chain links TRBV6-5 to TRBJ2-3; 10 bases align to TRBD1. Germline-derived CDR1 and CDR2 are MNHEY and SVGAGI. The CDR3 is made up of 15 amino acids. Trimming at V came to 7 bases and at J to 5 bases, leaving 9 bases not matched to a gene. Here the CDR3 DNA reads TGTGCCAGCAATCCGGGACAGGGGCGAAGAGATACGCAGTATTTT. Its translation: CASNPGQGRRDTQYF.

This clone has a handful of counts. The chain couples TRBV2 to TRBJ2-2; TRBD2 matches 7 bases. V gave up 6 bases and J gave up 0 bases; unmatched junction bases: 4. Germline assignment: CDR1 SNHLY and CDR2 FYNNEI. The CDR3 loop spans 15 amino acids. The CDR3: CASRREAANTGELFF. CDR3 sequence (DNA): TGTGCCAGCAGACGGGAGGCCGCGAACACCGGGGAGCTGTTTTTT.

The V and J genes are TRBV5-4 and TRBJ1-1, with TRBD1 identical over 7 bases. Germline V gives CDR1 SGHNT, CDR2 YYREEE (reference sequence). The V gene end was trimmed by 4 bases and the J gene end by 4 bases; junction bases not matched to a gene: 7. The CDR3 is 14 residues long. CDR3 coding DNA: TGTGCCAGCAGCCTCGTGACAGGGATCACTGAAGCTTTCTTT. It yields the protein CASSLVTGITEAFF.

The chain couples TRBV25-1 to TRBJ1-2; 8 bases align to TRBD1. CDR1 and CDR2 (germline): MGHDK, SYGVNS. J gave up 6 bases and V 6 bases, and 6 bases lay outside the gene matches. The CDR3 length is 13 residues. The CDR3 nucleotides read TGTGCCAGCAGGGACAGGGAGTTCAATGGCTACACCTTC. Amino acids: CASRDREFNGYTF.

The rearrangement links TRBV20-1 to TRBJ2-1; D may be TRBD2 (5 bases). Germline V CDR1 and CDR2: DFQATT, SNEGSKA (reference sequence). Trimming shortened V by 3 bases and J by 9 bases, and 9 bases separated the two germline ends. This CDR3 contains 11 residues. The CDR3 nucleotides read TGCAGTGCTAGCATGGAGGTTGAGCAGTTCTTC. Protein: CSASMEVEQFF.

The CDR3 spells CASSHPFNQETQYF. The CDR3 DNA reads TGCGCCAGCAGTCATCCCTTTAACCAAGAGACCCAGTACTTC. This chain links TRBV23-1 with TRBJ2-5; no firm D call. TRBV23-1 is an open reading frame whose function is uncertain. The ends were cut back, 3 bases at V and 0 bases at J, with 8 bases in the middle. The CDR3 is 14 amino acids.

The chain is built from TRBV5-4 and TRBJ1-4; 8 bases match TRBD1. Germline V gene sequence: CDR1 SGHNT, CDR2 YYREEE (reference sequence). The length of the CDR3 is 14 residues. The ends lost 10 bases at V and 0 bases at J; junction bases unmatched: 5. The CDR3 DNA reads as TGTGCCCCCGGGACAGGATCAACTAATGAAAAACTGTTTTTT. It encodes CAPGTGSTNEKLFF.